The next 21 T cell receptor beta chains were all read from a single sample in a study of beta chain features in type 1 diabetes. For these TCRs, the target antigens are not known. Investigators reverse transcribed all isolated RNA, so they sequenced expressed TCRB transcripts. Clones were read by immunoSEQ multiplex PCR, and TCRdb kept only the in-frame ones, dropping some. The data contain hundreds of thousands of clones, 13% of them singletons. Study conclusions and caveats: There was a moderate but significant shortening of TCRB CDR3s in all four CD4+ subsets of Type 1 diabetes patients.

Sequencing input: naive CD4+ T cells from blood. The receptor set was obtained from a man younger than 35 with type 1 diabetes.

This clone showed up just a few times. The genes are TRBV6-5 and TRBJ2-7; D is undetermined. The CDR3 length is 11 residues. Germline assignment: CDR1 MNHEY and CDR2 SVGAGI. The V gene lost 7 bases and the J gene lost 4 bases, with 8 bases spanning the gap. For the CDR3, the DNA is TGTGCCAGCACCGGAACATACGAGCAGTACTTC. It translates to CASTGTYEQYF.

This clone was detected a few times. V usage is TRBV4-2 and J usage is TRBJ1-1, with 9 bases identical to TRBD1. The trim removed 4 bases at V and 4 bases at J, leaving 10 bases unmatched. There are 16 residues in the CDR3. Germline V gene data show CDR1 as LGHNA and CDR2 as YNFKEQ. The CDR3 loop is CASSLMDRGVITEAFF. As DNA, the CDR3 is TGTGCCAGCAGCCTTATGGACAGGGGAGTTATCACTGAAGCTTTCTTT.

This clone was observed a handful of times. V usage is TRBV27 and J usage is TRBJ2-7; 9 nucleotides align to TRBD1. The J segment lost 0 bases and the V segment lost 3 bases, leaving 6 bases of the junction unmatched. This CDR3 spans 16 amino acids. In germline, CDR1 is MNHEY, CDR2 SMNVEV (reference sequence). CDR3 amino acids: CASSFSPGQGSYEQYF. CDR3 coding DNA: TGTGCCAGCAGTTTCTCACCGGGACAGGGCTCCTACGAGCAGTACTTC.

This clone has just a few counts. The DNA for the CDR3 is TGTGCCAGCAGCTATCAGGAGGCCTCTGGAAACACCATATATTTT. The encoded protein is CASSYQEASGNTIYF. The chain recombines TRBV7-2 with TRBJ1-3; D is ambiguous. Germline values: CDR1 SGHTA, CDR2 FQGNSA. Trimming took 4 bases from V and 0 from J, leaving 10 bases between them. This CDR3 spans 15 amino acids.

This clone was picked up one time. The CDR3 DNA follows: TGTGCCAGCAGGACCGGGCCCCGGGACATTCAGTACTTC. It translates to CASRTGPRDIQYF. This chain joins TRBV6-5 and TRBJ2-4; D call uncertain. Germline-derived CDR1 and CDR2 are MNHEY and SVGAGI. Trimming removed 6 bases at V and 8 bases at J, with 14 bases between. The CDR3 runs to 13 residues.

This clone was seen only a few times. Other DNA sequences in the same sample also yield this CDR3. The chain uses TRBV30 and TRBJ1-4; 7 positions match TRBD1. The CDR3 is made up of 13 amino acids. The trim removed 1 base at V and 4 bases at J, leaving 0 bases unmatched. Germline-derived CDR1 and CDR2 are GTSNPN and SVGIG (reference sequence). CDR3 DNA: TGTGCCTGGAGTGGACAGGGTAATGAAAAACTGTTTTTT. Translation gives CAWSGQGNEKLFF.

The rearrangement links TRBV5-4 to TRBJ2-1; 9 bases agree with TRBD1. The germline V gene encodes CDR1 SGHNT and CDR2 YYREEE (reference sequence). The V segment lost 4 bases and the J segment 12 bases; nucleotides outside the gene matches: 20. The CDR3 length is 17 residues. DNA for the CDR3: TGTGCCAGCAGCCTGGGACAGGGATATTTGGGAGAGGGCGGGCAGTTCTTC. It yields the protein CASSLGQGYLGEGGQFF.

This rearrangement joins TRBV19 to TRBJ2-5; D ambiguous. Trimming stripped 6 bases from V and 3 bases from J, with 17 bases between. Germline values: CDR1 LNHDA, CDR2 SQIVND (reference sequence). This CDR3 has 15 residues. CDR3 in amino acids: CASSRPREPKETQYF. CDR3 bases: TGTGCCAGTAGCCGGCCTCGAGAACCAAAAGAGACCCAGTACTTC.

This chain connects TRBV28 to TRBJ1-1, with TRBD1 as a possible D gene (6 bases). The germline V and J ends were trimmed by 4 bases and 3 bases, with 15 bases remaining between them. The length of the CDR3 is 15 residues. Germline V CDR1 and CDR2: MDHEN, SYDVKM. CDR3 bases: TGTGCCAGCAGTTCCACCGGGGGCGCGTACACTGAAGCTTTCTTT. Its translation is CASSSTGGAYTEAFF.

V is TRBV6-1 and J is TRBJ1-2; D unclear. The V end lost 7 bases, the J end lost 6 bases, and 15 bases lay between the germline ends. The length of the CDR3 is 13 residues. Germline CDR1 reads MNHNS; CDR2 reads SASEGT. CDR3 bases: TGTGCCAGCAATGGAGCAGTTCTGAATGGCTACACCTTC. This translates into CASNGAVLNGYTF.

The rearrangement links TRBV15 to TRBJ1-1; no definite D call. The V end was cut by 0 bases, the J end by 0 bases, with 8 bases between. Germline-derived CDR1 and CDR2 are LNHNV and YYDKDF (reference sequence). CDR3 length equals 15 residues. CDR3 bases: TGTGCCACCAGCAGAGATCTACCTATGAACACTGAAGCTTTCTTT. It is translated as CATSRDLPMNTEAFF.

The sample holds one count of this clone. This chain connects TRBV27 to TRBJ1-2; D is unclear. CDR1 and CDR2 from the germline V gene are MNHEY and SMNVEV (reference sequence). The CDR3 has 18 residues. The V end was cut by 6 bases, the J end by 2 bases, with 25 bases between. CDR3 loop: CASSPARGRESGNYGYTF. The CDR3 DNA sequence: TGTGCCAGCAGCCCCGCGCGAGGTAGGGAGAGTGGCAACTATGGCTACACCTTC.

DNA for the CDR3: TGTGCCAGCAGTGACTGGACAGTCTACGAGCAGTACTTC. It specifies CASSDWTVYEQYF. V and J are TRBV2 and TRBJ2-7; D might be TRBD1 (6 bases). Germline V gene sequence: CDR1 SNHLY, CDR2 FYNNEI. The CDR3 spans 13 residues. V was trimmed by 3 bases and J by 3 bases, leaving 9 bases between them.

The rearrangement links TRBV29-1 to TRBJ2-5; D possibly corresponds to TRBD2 (6 bases). Germline values: CDR1 SQVTM, CDR2 ANQGSEA. Deletions cut 2 bases from V and 7 bases from J, with 17 bases between. The CDR3 has 14 amino acids. DNA for the CDR3: TGCAGCGTTGAAAGGGCGGGGCGGGATGGGACCCAGTACTTC. Its protein product is CSVERAGRDGTQYF.

This clone was seen more than once but under ten times. This chain uses TRBV5-4 with TRBJ1-2; 7 bases line up with TRBD1. From germline, CDR1 is SGHNT and CDR2 YYREEE (reference sequence). J lost 1 base, V lost 4 bases, and 4 bases had no gene match. The CDR3 extends over 14 amino acids. The CDR3 sequence: CASSRDRDNYGYTF. Written as DNA, the CDR3 is TGTGCCAGCAGCCGGGACAGAGATAACTATGGCTACACCTTC. Full variable domain (remainder filled in from reference TRBV5-4 and TRBJ1-2): ETGVTQSPTHLIKTRGQQVTLRCSSQSGHNTVSWYQQALGQGPQFIFQYYREEENGRGNFPPRFSGLQFPNYSSELNVNALELDDSALYLCASSRDRDNYGYTFGSGTRLTVV.

CDR3 DNA sequence: TGTGCCAGCCGCCGGACAGGGGGACTTTGGGAGCAGTTCTTC. Amino acids: CASRRTGGLWEQFF. This chain uses TRBV6-6 with TRBJ2-1, with 10 bases aligning to TRBD1. The CDR3 length is 14 residues. The germline gives CDR1 MNHNY, CDR2 SVGAGI (reference sequence). Trimming took 8 bases from V and 10 from J; bases not matched to a gene: 11.

This chain connects TRBV30 to TRBJ2-1; D gene ambiguous. This CDR3 comprises 11 residues. Trimming took 1 base from V and 7 from J, leaving 5 bases between them. Germline V CDR1 and CDR2: GTSNPN, SVGIG (reference sequence). The CDR3 reads CAWSGMNEQFF. The CDR3 bases are TGTGCCTGGAGTGGAATGAATGAGCAGTTCTTC.

This clone was seen only a few times. The J gene is TRBJ1-2, the V gene TRBV27; 7 bases agree with TRBD1. CDR1 and CDR2 from the germline V gene are MNHEY and SMNVEV (reference sequence). J gave up 6 bases and V 5 bases, and 18 bases lay outside the gene matches. CDR3 length: 17 residues. In DNA form, the CDR3 reads TGTGCCAGCAGTCTGGGGGCAATGACAGGGCTCTATAATGGCTACACCTTC. This codes for CASSLGAMTGLYNGYTF.

The chain recombines TRBV10-2 with TRBJ1-2; no firm D call. V lost 2 bases, J lost 5 bases, and 12 bases lay in between. Germline CDR1 WSHSY, CDR2 SAAADI. The CDR3 totals 14 residues. CDR3 protein: CASSEIRTTYGYTF. The CDR3 nucleotides read TGCGCCAGCAGTGAGATCAGAACTACATATGGCTACACCTTC.

The CDR3 region is CASSLNQYRDTSYEQYF. The CDR3 nucleotides are TGTGCCAGCAGCTTAAATCAGTACCGGGACACCTCCTACGAGCAGTACTTC. The chain joins TRBV7-2 to TRBJ2-7, with D possibly matching TRBD1 (6 bases). The V end was cut by 2 bases, the J end by 0 bases, with 17 bases between. The CDR3 consists of 17 residues. Germline-derived CDR1 and CDR2 are SGHTA and FQGNSA.

The chain recombines TRBV9 with TRBJ1-1; D may be TRBD1 (5 bases). Trimming took 0 bases from V and 0 from J, leaving 9 bases between them. The CDR3 totals 15 residues. From germline, CDR1 is SGDLS and CDR2 YYNGEE. In nucleotides, the CDR3 is TGTGCCAGCAGCGTAGCGTCGACAGTGAACACTGAAGCTTTCTTT. This gives the protein CASSVASTVNTEAFF. Together with reference TRBV9 and TRBJ1-1, the CDR3 gives the full variable domain: DSGVTQTPKHLITATGQRVTLRCSPRSGDLSVYWYQQSLDQGLQFLIQYYNGEERAKGNILERFSAQQFPDLHSELNLSSLELGDSALYFCASSVASTVNTEAFFGQGTRLTVV.